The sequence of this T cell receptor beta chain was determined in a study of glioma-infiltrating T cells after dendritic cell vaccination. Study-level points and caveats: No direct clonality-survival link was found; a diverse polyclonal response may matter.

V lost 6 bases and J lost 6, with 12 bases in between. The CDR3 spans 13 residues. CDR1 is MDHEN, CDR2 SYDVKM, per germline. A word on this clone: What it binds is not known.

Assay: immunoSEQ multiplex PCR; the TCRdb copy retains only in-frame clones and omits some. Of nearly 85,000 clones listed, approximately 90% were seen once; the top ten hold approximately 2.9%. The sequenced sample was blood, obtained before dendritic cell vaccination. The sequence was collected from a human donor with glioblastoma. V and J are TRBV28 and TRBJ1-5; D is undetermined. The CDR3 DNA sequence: TGTGCCAGCAGGACCGGGTTTGGTCAGCCCCAGCATTTT. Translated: CASRTGFGQPQHF.